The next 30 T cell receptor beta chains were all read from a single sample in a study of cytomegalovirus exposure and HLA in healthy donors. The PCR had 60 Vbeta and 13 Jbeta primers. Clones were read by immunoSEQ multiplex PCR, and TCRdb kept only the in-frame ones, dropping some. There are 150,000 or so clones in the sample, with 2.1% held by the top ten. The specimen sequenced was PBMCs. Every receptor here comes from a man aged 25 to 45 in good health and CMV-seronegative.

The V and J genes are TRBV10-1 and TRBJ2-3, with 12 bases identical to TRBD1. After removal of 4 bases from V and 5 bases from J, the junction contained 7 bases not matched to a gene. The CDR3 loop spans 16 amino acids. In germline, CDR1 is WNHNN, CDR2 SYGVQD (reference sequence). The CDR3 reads CASSGTGQGAGDTQYF. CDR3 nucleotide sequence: TGCGCCAGCAGTGGGACGGGACAGGGGGCTGGAGATACGCAGTATTTT.

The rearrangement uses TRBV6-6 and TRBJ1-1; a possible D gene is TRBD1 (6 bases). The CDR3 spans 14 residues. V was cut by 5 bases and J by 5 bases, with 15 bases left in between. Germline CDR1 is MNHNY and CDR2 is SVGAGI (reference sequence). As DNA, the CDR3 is TGTGCCAGCAGTGGGCAGGGGTGGGGGACTGAAGCTTTCTTT. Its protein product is CASSGQGWGTEAFF.

The CDR3 region has the DNA TGTGCCAGCAGTCTGCGACTAGCGAACACCGGGGAGCTGTTTTTT. Its protein product is CASSLRLANTGELFF. The chain joins TRBV2 to TRBJ2-2, with D tentatively TRBD2 (6 bases). The CDR3 has 15 amino acids. V was shortened by 5 bases and J by 0 bases, with 10 bases between the two germline ends. The germline CDR1 and CDR2 sequences are SNHLY and FYNNEI.

The CDR3 loop is CASSPWTSGSFYEQYF. The CDR3 region has the DNA TGTGCCAGCAGCCCCTGGACTAGCGGGAGCTTCTACGAGCAGTACTTC. The V gene is TRBV11-3, the J gene TRBJ2-7; 13 positions agree with TRBD2. The ends lost 5 bases at V and 3 bases at J; junction bases unmatched: 7. This CDR3 is built from 16 residues. Germline assignment: CDR1 SGHNT and CDR2 YENEEA.

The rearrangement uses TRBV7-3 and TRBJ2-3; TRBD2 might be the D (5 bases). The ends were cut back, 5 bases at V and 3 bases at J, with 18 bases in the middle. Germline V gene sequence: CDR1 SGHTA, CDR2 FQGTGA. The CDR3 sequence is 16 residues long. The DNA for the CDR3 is TGTGCCAGCAGCCGAAGAGGGTCGGAATTTACAGATACGCAGTATTTT. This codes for CASSRRGSEFTDTQYF.

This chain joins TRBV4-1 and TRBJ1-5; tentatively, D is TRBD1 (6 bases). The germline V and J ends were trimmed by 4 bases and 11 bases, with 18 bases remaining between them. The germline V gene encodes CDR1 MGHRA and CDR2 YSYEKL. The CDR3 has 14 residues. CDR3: CASSRAGEGEAQHF. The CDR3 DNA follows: TGCGCCAGCAGCCGCGCAGGTGAGGGGGAAGCCCAGCATTTT.

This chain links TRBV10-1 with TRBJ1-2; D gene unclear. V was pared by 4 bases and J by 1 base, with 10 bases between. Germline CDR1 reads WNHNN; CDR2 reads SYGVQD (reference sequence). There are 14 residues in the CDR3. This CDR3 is CASSGAGYNYGYTF. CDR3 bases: TGCGCCAGCAGTGGTGCGGGGTATAACTATGGCTACACCTTC.

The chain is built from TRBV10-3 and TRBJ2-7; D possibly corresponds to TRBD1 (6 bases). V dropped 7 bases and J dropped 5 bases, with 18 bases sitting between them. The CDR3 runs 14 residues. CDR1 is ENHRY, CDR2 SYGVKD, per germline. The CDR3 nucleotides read TGTGCCATCACCCCAGGGGCTAATTTCGACGAGCAGTACTTC. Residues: CAITPGANFDEQYF.

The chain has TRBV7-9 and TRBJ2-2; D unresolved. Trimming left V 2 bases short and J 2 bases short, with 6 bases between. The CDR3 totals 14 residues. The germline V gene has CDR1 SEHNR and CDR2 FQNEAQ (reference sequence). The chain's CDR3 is CASSLRRNTGELFF. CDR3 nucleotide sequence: TGTGCCAGCAGCTTACGGAGAAACACCGGGGAGCTGTTTTTT.

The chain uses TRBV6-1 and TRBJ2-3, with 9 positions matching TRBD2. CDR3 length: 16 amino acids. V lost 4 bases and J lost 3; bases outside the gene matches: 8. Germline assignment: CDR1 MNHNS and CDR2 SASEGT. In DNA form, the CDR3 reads TGTGCCAGCAGTGTGGGTAGCGGGAGTGGGACAGATACGCAGTATTTT. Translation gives CASSVGSGSGTDTQYF.

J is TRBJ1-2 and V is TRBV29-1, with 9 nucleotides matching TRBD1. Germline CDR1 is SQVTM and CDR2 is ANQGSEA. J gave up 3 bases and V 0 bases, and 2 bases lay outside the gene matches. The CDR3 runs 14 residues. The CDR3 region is CSVEDRDRDYGYTF. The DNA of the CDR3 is TGCAGCGTTGAAGATCGGGACAGGGACTATGGCTACACCTTC.

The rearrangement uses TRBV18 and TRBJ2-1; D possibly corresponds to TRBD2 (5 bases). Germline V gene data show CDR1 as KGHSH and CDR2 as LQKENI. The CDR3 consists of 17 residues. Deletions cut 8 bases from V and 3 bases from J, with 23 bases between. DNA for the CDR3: TGTGCCAGCCTGGATCGTTTATCTACGGGATACTACAATGAGCAGTTCTTC. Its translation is CASLDRLSTGYYNEQFF. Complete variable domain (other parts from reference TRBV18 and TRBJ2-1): NAGVMQNPRHLVRRRGQEARLRCSPMKGHSHVYWYRQLPEEGLKFMVYLQKENIIDESGMPKERFSAEFPKEGPSILRIQQVVRGDSAAYFCASLDRLSTGYYNEQFFGPGTRLTVL.

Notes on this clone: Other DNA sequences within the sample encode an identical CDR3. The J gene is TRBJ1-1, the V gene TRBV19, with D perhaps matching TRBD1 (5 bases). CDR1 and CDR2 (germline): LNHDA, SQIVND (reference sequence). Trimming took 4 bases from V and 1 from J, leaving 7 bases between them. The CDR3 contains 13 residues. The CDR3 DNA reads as TGTGCCAGTAGTACGACAGCGAACACTGAAGCTTTCTTT. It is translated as CASSTTANTEAFF.

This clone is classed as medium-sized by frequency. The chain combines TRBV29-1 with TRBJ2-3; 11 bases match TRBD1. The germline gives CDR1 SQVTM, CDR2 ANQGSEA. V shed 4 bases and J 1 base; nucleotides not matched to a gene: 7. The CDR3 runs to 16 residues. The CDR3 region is CSVAGQGAWGTDTQYF. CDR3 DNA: TGCAGCGTTGCCGGACAGGGGGCTTGGGGCACAGATACGCAGTATTTT.

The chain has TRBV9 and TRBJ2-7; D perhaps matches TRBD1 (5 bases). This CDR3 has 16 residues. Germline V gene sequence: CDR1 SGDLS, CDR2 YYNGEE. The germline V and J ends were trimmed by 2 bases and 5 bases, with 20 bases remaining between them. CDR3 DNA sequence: TGTGCCAGCAGCGTCGTTGAGTTTGCAGGGTCCCACGAGCAGTACTTC. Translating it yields CASSVVEFAGSHEQYF.

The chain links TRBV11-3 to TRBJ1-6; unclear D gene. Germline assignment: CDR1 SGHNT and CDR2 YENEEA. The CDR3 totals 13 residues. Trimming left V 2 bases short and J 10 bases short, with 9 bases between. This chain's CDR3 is CASSLSEFSPLHF. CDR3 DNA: TGTGCCAGCAGCTTAAGCGAATTCTCACCCCTCCACTTT.

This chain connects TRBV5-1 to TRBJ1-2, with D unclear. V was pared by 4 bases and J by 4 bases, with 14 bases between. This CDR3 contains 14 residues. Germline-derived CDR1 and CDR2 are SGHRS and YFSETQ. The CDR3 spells CASSMEGAGYGYTF. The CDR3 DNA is TGCGCCAGCAGCATGGAGGGAGCAGGCTATGGCTACACCTTC.

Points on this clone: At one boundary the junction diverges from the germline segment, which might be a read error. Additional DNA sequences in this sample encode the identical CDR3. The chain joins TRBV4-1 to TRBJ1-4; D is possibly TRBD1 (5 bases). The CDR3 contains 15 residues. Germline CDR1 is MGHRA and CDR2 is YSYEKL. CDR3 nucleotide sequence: TGCGCCAGCAGCCCTCATGGGGCCTACAATGAAAAGCTGTTTTTT. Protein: CASSPHGAYNEKLFF.

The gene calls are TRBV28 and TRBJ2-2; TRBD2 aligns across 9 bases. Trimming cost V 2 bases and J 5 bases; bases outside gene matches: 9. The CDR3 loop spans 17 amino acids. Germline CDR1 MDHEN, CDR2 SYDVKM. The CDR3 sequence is CASSLSISGRGTGELFF. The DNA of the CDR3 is TGTGCCAGCAGTTTAAGCATTAGCGGGAGAGGAACCGGGGAGCTGTTTTTT.

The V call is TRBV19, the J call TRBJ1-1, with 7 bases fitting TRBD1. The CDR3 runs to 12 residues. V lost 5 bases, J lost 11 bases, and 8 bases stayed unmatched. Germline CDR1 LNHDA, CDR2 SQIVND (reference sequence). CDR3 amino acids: CASSLTGVSAFF. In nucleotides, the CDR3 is TGTGCCAGTAGTCTTACAGGGGTGAGTGCTTTCTTT.

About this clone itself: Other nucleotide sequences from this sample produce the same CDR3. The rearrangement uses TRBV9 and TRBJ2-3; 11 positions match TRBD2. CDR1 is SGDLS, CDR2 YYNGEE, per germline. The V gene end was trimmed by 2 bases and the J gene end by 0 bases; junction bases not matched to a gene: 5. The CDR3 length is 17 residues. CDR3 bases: TGTGCCAGCAGCGTGAGAAGACTAGCGGGAAGCACAGATACGCAGTATTTT. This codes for CASSVRRLAGSTDTQYF. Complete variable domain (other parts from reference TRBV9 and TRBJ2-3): DSGVTQTPKHLITATGQRVTLRCSPRSGDLSVYWYQQSLDQGLQFLIQYYNGEERAKGNILERFSAQQFPDLHSELNLSSLELGDSALYFCASSVRRLAGSTDTQYFGPGTRLTVL.

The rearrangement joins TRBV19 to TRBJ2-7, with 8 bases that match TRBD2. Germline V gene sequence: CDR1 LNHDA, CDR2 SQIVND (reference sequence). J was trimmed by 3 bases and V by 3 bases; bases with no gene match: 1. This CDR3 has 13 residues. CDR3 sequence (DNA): TGTGCCAGTAGTATCGCGGGAGGCTACGAGCAGTACTTC. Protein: CASSIAGGYEQYF.

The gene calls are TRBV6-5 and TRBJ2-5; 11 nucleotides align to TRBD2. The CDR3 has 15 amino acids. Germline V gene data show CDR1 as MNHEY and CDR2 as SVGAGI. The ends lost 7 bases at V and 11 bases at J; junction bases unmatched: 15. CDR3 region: CASTFTSGRGGEQYF. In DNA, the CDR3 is TGTGCCAGCACCTTTACTAGCGGGAGAGGAGGTGAGCAGTACTTC.

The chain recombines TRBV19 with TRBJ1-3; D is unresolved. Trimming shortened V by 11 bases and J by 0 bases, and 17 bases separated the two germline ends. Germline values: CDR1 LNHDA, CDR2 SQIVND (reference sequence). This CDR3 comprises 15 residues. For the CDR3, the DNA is TGTGCCTCAACCGGCGGGCGGGACTCTGGAAACACCATATATTTT. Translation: CASTGGRDSGNTIYF.

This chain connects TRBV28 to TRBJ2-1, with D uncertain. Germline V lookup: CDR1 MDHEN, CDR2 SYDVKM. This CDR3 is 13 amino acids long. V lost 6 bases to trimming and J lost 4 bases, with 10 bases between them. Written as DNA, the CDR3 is TGTGCCAGCAGCTCCTGGCTTTACAATGAGCAGTTCTTC. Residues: CASSSWLYNEQFF. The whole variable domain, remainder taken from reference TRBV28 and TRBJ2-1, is DVKVTQSSRYLVKRTGEKVFLECVQDMDHENMFWYRQDPGLGLRLIYFSYDVKMKEKGDIPEGYSVSREKKERFSLILESASTNQTSMYLCASSSWLYNEQFFGPGTRLTVL.

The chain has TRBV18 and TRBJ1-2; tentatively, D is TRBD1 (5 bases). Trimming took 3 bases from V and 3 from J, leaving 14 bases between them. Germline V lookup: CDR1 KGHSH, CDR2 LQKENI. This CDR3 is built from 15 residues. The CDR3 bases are TGTGCCAGCTCACCGGAACGGGACTCACACTATGGCTACACCTTC. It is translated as CASSPERDSHYGYTF.

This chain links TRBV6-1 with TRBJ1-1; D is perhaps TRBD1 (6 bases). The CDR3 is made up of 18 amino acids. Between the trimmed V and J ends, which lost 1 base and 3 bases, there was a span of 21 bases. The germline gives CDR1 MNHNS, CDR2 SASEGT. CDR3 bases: TGTGCCAGCAGTGAAGGAATAGACAGGAATATTGTGTACACTGAAGCTTTCTTT. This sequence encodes CASSEGIDRNIVYTEAFF.

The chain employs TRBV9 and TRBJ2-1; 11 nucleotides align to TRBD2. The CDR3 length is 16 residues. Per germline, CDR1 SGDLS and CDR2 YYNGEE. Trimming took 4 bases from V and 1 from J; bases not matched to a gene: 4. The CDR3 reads CASSSRLAGSYNEQFF. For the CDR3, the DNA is TGTGCCAGCAGCTCCCGACTAGCGGGGTCCTACAATGAGCAGTTCTTC. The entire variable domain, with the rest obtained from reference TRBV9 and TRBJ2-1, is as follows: DSGVTQTPKHLITATGQRVTLRCSPRSGDLSVYWYQQSLDQGLQFLIQYYNGEERAKGNILERFSAQQFPDLHSELNLSSLELGDSALYFCASSSRLAGSYNEQFFGPGTRLTVL.

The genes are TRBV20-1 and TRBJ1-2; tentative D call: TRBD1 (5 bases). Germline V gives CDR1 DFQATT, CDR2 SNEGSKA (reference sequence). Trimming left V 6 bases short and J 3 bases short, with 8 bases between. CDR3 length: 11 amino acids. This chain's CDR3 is CSAVRDYGYTF. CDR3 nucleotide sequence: TGCAGTGCCGTCAGGGACTATGGCTACACCTTC.

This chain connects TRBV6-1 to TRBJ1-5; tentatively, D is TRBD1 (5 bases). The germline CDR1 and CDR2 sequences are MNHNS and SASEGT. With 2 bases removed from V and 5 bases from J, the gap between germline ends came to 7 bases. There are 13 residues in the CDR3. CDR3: CASSERGDQPQHF. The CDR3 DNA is TGTGCCAGCAGTGAACGGGGGGATCAGCCCCAGCATTTT.